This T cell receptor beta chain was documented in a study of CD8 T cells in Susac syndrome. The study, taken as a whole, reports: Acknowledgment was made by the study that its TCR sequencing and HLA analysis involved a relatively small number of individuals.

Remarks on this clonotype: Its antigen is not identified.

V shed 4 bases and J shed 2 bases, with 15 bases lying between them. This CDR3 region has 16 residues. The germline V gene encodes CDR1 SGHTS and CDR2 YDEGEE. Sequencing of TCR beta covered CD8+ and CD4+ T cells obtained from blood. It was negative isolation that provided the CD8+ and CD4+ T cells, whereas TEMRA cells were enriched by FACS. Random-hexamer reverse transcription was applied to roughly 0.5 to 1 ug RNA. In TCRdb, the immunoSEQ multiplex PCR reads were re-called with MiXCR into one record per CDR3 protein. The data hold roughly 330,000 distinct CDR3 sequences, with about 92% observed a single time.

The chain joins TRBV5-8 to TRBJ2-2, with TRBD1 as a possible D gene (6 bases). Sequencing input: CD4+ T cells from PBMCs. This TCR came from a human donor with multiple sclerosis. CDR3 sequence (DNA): TGTGCCAGCAGCCAGGGACATGGTTTTAACACCGGGGAGCTGTTTTTT. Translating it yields CASSQGHGFNTGELFF.